This paragraph covers one T cell receptor (beta chain) sequence. V was pared by 4 bases and J by 7 bases, with 16 bases between. The CDR3 is 15 residues long. The V gene's germline CDR1 is MDHEN and CDR2 SYDVKM. Profiling relied on immunoSEQ multiplex PCR, and the TCRdb table lists in-frame clones only, not all of them. The sample carries fewer than 700,000 clones, less than 90% recorded once. These data belong to a study of blood T cell repertoires in COVID-19. About the study: The United States, Italy and Spain supplied acute and convalescent COVID-19 samples.

This TCR came from a woman in her forties or fifties with COVID-19, enrolled during active disease. Input material: peripheral blood. The J gene is TRBJ1-4, the V gene TRBV28; D not certain. The CDR3 DNA reads as TGTGCCAGCAGTTCCCTTACGGGGATGTTTGAAAAACTGTTTTTT. The encoded protein is CASSSLTGMFEKLFF.